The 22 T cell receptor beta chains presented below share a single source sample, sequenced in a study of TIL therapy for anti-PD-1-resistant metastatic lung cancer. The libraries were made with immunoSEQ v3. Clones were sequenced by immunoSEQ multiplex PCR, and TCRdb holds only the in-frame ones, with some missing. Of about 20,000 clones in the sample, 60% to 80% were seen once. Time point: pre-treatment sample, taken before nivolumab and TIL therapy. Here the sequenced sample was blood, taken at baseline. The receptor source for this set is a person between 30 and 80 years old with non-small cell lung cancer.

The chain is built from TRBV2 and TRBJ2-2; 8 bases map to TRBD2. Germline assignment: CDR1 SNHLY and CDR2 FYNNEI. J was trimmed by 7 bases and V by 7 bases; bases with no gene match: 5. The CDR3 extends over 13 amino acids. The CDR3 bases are TGTGCCAGCAAGACTAGCGTGGGCGGGGAGCTGTTTTTT. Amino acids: CASKTSVGGELFF.

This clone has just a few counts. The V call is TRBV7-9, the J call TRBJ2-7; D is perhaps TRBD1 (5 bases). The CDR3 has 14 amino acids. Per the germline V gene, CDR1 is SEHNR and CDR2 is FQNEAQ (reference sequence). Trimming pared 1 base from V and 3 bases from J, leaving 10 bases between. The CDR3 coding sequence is TGTGCCAGCAGCTTAGATGGTGACAGCTACGAGCAGTACGTC. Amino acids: CASSLDGDSYEQYV.

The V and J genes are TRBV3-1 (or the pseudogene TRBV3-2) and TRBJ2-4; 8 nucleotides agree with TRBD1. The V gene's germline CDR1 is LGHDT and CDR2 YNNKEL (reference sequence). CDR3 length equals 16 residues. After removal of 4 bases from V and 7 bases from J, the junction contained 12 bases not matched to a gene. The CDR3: CASSRLTGTGGNIQYF. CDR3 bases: TGTGCCAGCAGCCGCCTAACGGGGACAGGAGGGAACATTCAGTACTTC.

The CDR3: CSVARQGFGEQYF. CDR3 sequence (DNA): TGCAGCGTTGCACGACAGGGGTTCGGCGAGCAGTACTTC. This chain connects TRBV29-1 to TRBJ2-7; 8 nucleotides align to TRBD1. Germline CDR1 SQVTM, CDR2 ANQGSEA. The CDR3 totals 13 residues. The J segment lost 6 bases and the V segment lost 4 bases, leaving 8 bases of the junction unmatched.

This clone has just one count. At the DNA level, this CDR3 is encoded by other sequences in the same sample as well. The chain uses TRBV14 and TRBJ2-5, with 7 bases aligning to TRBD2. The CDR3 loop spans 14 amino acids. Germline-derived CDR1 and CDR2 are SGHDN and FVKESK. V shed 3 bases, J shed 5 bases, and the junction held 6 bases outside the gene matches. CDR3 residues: CASSQGGAGETQYF. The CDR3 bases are TGTGCCAGCAGCCAGGGAGGGGCTGGCGAGACCCAGTACTTC. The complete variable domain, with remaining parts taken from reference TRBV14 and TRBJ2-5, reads EAGVTQFPSHSVIEKGQTVTLRCDPISGHDNLYWYRRVMGKEIKFLLHFVKESKQDESGMPNNRFLAERTGGTYSTLKVQPAELEDSGVYFCASSQGGAGETQYFGPGTRLLVL.

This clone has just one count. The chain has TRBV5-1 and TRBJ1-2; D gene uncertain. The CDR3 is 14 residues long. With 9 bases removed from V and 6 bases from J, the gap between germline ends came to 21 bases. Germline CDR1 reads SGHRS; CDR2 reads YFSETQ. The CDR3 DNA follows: TGCGCCAACTCTGCTAGGCCAGAACCAAATGGCTACACCTTC. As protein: CANSARPEPNGYTF. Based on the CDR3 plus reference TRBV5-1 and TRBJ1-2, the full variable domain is KAGVTQTPRYLIKTRGQQVTLSCSPISGHRSVSWYQQTPGQGLQFLFEYFSETQRNKGNFPGRFSGRQFSNSRSEMNVSTLELGDSALYLCANSARPEPNGYTFGSGTRLTVV.

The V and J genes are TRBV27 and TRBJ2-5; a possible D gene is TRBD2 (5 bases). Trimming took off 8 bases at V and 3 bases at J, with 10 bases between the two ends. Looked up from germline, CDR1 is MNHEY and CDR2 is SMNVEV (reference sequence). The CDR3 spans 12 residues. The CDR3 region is CASRGLEETQYF. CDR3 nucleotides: TGTGCCAGCCGGGGATTGGAAGAGACCCAGTACTTC.

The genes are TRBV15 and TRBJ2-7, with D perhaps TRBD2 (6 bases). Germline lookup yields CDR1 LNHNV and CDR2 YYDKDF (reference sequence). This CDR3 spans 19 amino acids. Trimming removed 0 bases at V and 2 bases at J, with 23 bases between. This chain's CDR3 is CATSRDQGREVVDPYEQYF. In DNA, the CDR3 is TGTGCCACCAGCAGAGATCAGGGCAGGGAGGTAGTGGACCCCTACGAGCAGTACTTC.

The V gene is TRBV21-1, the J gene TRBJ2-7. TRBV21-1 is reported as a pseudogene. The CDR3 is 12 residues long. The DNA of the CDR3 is TGTGCCAGCAGCAGAAGGACCTACGAGCAGTACGTC. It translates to CASSRRTYEQYV.

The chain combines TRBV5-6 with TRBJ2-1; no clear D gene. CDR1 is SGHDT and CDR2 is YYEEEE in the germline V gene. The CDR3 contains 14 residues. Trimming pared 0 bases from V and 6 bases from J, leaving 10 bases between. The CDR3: CASSLGSAINEQFF. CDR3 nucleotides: TGTGCCAGCAGCTTGGGCTCGGCGATCAATGAGCAGTTCTTC.

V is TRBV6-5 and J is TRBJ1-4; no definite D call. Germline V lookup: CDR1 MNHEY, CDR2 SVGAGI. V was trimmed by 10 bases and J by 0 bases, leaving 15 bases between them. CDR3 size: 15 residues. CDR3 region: CATLRDPSTNEKLFF. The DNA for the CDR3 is TGTGCCACCCTCCGGGATCCTTCAACTAATGAAAAACTGTTTTTT.

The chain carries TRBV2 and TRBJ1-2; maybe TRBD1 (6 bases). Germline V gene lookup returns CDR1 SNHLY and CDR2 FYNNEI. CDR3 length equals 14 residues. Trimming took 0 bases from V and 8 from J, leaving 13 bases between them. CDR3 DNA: TGTGCCAGCAGTGAAGCATCCCAGGGGCAAGGCTACACCTTC. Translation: CASSEASQGQGYTF. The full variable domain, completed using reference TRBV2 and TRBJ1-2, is EPEVTQTPSHQVTQMGQEVILRCVPISNHLYFYWYRQILGQKVEFLVSFYNNEISEKSEIFDDQFSVERPDGSNFTLKIRSTKLEDSAMYFCASSEASQGQGYTFGSGTRLTVV.

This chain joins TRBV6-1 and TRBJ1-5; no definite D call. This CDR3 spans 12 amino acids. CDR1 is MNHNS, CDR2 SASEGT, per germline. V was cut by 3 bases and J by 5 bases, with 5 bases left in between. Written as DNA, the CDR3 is TGTGCCAGCAGTGAGTTGGATCAGCCCCAGCATTTT. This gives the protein CASSELDQPQHF.

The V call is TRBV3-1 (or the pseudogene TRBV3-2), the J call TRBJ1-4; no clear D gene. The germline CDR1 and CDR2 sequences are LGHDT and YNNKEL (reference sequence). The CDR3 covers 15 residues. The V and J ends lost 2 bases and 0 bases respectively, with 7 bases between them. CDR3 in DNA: TGTGCCAGCAGCCAAATGAGAACAACTAATGAAAAACTGTTTTTT. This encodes CASSQMRTTNEKLFF.

The CDR3 sequence: CASTSTGTEAFF. In DNA form, the CDR3 reads TGTGCCAGCACTTCGACAGGGACTGAAGCTTTCTTT. J is TRBJ1-1 and V is TRBV6-5, with TRBD1 identical over 7 bases. The CDR3 extends over 12 amino acids. With V trimmed by 7 bases and J by 5 bases, 4 bases remained unmatched. Per the germline V gene, CDR1 is MNHEY and CDR2 is SVGAGI.

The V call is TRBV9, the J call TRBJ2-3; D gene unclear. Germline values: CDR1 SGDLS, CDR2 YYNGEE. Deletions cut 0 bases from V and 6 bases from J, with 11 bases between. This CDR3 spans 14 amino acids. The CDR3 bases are TGTGCCAGCAGCGTAGCTCAGTCCCCCGATACGCAGTATTTT. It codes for CASSVAQSPDTQYF.

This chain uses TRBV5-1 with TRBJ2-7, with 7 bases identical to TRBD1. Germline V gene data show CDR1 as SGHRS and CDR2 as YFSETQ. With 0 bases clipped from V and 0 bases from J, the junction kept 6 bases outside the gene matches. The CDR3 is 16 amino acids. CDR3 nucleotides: TGCGCCAGCAGCTTGGGGGACAGTGCCTACTCCTACGAGCAGTACTTC. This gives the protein CASSLGDSAYSYEQYF.

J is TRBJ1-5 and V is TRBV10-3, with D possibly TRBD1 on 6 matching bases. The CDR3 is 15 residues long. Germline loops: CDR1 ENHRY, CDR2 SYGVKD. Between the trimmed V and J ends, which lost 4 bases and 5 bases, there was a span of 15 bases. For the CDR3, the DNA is TGTGCCATCAGTGGGGGGGACATCCATTATCAGCCCCAGCATTTT. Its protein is CAISGGDIHYQPQHF.

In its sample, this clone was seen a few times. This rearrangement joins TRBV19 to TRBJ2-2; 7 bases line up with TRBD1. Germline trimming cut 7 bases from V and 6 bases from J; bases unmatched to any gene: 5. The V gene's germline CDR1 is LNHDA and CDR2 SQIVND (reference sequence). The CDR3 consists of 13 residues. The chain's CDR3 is CASKGQLAGELFF. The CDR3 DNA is TGTGCCAGTAAGGGACAGCTCGCCGGGGAGCTGTTTTTT.

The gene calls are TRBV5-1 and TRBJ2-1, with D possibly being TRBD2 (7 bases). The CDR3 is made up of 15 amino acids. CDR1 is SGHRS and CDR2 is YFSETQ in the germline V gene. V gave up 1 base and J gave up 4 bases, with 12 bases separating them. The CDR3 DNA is TGCGCCAGCAGCTTGATACAGGGAGGGTACAATGAGCAGTTCTTC. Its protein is CASSLIQGGYNEQFF.

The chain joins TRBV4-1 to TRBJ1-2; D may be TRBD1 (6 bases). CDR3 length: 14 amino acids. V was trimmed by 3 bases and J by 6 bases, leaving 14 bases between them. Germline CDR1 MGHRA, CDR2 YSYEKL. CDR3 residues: CASSHSPGADGYTF. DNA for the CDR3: TGCGCCAGCAGCCATTCCCCAGGGGCTGATGGCTACACCTTC.

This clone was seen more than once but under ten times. DNA of the CDR3: TGTGCCAGCAGCGCCCCGGGGGGACAGAAGAATTCACCCCTCCACTTT. Its translation is CASSAPGGQKNSPLHF. The gene calls are TRBV9 and TRBJ1-6; 7 nucleotides agree with TRBD1. CDR3 length: 16 amino acids. Germline V gene sequence: CDR1 SGDLS, CDR2 YYNGEE. V shed 3 bases, J shed 7 bases, and the junction held 10 bases outside the gene matches.